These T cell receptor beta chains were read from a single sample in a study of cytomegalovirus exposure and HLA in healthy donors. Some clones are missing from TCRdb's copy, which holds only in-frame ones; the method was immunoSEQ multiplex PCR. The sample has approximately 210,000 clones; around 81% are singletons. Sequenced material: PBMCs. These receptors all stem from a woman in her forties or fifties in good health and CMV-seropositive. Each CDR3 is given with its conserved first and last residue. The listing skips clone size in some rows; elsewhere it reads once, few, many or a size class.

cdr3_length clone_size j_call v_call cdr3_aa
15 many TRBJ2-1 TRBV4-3 CASSQDGRGGLEQFF
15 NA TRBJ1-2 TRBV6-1 CASSESGQGYYGYTF
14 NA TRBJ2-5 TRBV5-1 CASNIDRLRDTQYF
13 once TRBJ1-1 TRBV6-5 CASSYEASTEAFF
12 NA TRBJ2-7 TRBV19 CASSQGGNEQYF
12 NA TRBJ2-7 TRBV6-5 CASSPGAGEQYF
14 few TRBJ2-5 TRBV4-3 CASSQAGRGETQYF
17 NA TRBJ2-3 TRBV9 CASSVGAGRGVTDTQYF
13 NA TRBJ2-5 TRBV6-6 CASTPGQEETQYF
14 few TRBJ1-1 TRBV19 CATKNPLRNTEAFF
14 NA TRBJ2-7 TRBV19 CASSISRGAYEQYF
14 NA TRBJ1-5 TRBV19 CASSIDISNQPQHF
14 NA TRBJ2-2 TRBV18 CASSITGYTGELFF
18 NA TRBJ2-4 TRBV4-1 CASSQPGQYRGAKNIQYF
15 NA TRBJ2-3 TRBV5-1 CASSLPGIGTDTQYF
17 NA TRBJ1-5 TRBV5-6 CASSLGDREGVGLAQHF
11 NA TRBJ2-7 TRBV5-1 CASRGVDEQYF
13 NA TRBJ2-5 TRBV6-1 CASSEGWTAEQYF